The source of this T cell receptor (beta chain) is a study of human T cells and chemical hapten exposure. Study-wide background: Alopecia areata, totalis or universalis affected patients, mainly female.

This clonotype was picked up a small number of times. Trimming cost V 5 bases and J 1 base, with 10 bases left between them. CDR3 size: 14 residues. Germline CDR1 and CDR2: SEHNR and FQNEAQ (reference sequence). Each CDR3 protein gets one entry after TCRdb re-called the RACE reads with MiXCR. The table has some 110,000 distinct CDR3 sequences, approximately 11% seen once. Time point: patch test 3, about 24 weeks after DPC sensitization. The treatment: therapeutic diphenylcyclopropenone sensitization with weekly scalp DPC. V gene TRBV7-9 combines with J gene TRBJ2-3; D gene uncertain. The sequence was collected from a woman aged 45-65 years with alopecia areata. Some clones in this sample may be carry-over from other donors' samples. This specimen consisted of whole blood, obtained in connection with sensitization to the hapten diphenylcyclopropenone (DPC). The CDR3 sequence is CASSPGPRTDTQYF. The CDR3 DNA follows: TGTGCCAGCAGCCCCGGGCCACGCACAGATACGCAGTATTTT.